The 4 T cell receptor beta chains in this list originate from one sample, sequenced in a study of long-term antiretroviral therapy in people with HIV. The run of the v3.0 immunoSEQ assay was at survey level. TCRdb's copy holds only in-frame clones and misses some; the assay was immunoSEQ multiplex PCR. Of tens of thousands of clones in the sample, around 79% were seen once. Sequences were derived from unsorted PBMCs, sampled 4.1 years after starting antiretroviral therapy. These receptors were obtained from a woman aged 40-49 years with HIV.

The chain combines TRBV1 with TRBJ2-2; TRBD2 was called by the table and not checked on the DNA. TRBV1 is marked as a pseudogene. The CDR3 is 21 amino acids. CDR3 in amino acids: CTSSLGGAIILSFPNTGELFF. CDR3 coding DNA: TGCACCAGCAGCCTCGGGGGGGCGATAATTTTGAGCTTCCCGAACACCGGGGAGCTGTTTTTT.

The chain combines TRBV6-5 with TRBJ2-7, with D maybe TRBD2 (5 bases). The germline gives CDR1 MNHEY, CDR2 SVGAGI. This CDR3 is built from 11 residues. The germline V and J ends were trimmed by 2 bases and 6 bases, with 5 bases remaining between them. Here the CDR3 DNA reads TGTGCCAGCAGTTACGGAGGCGAGCAGTACTTC. Its translation is CASSYGGEQYF.

The chain recombines TRBV4-2 with TRBJ1-5, with 7 positions matching TRBD1. The CDR3 runs 14 residues. Germline CDR1 reads LGHNA; CDR2 reads YNFKEQ. J was trimmed by 2 bases and V by 4 bases; bases with no gene match: 2. Written as DNA, the CDR3 is TGTGCCAGCAGCCGACAGGGTGGCAATCAGCCCCAGCATTTT. Its translation: CASSRQGGNQPQHF.

The J gene is TRBJ2-7, the V gene TRBV7-9; TRBD1 matches at 11 bases. Germline V gene data show CDR1 as SEHNR and CDR2 as FQNEAQ (reference sequence). Trimming removed 2 bases from V and 5 bases from J; junction bases left unmatched: 5. The CDR3 runs to 15 residues. The CDR3 DNA is TGTGCCAGCAGCTTACGGGACAGGGGGGAGGACGAGCAGTACTTC. Amino acid sequence: CASSLRDRGEDEQYF.